These T cell receptor beta chains were read from a single sample in a study of blood T cell repertoires in COVID-19. Profiling relied on immunoSEQ multiplex PCR, and the TCRdb table lists in-frame clones only, not all of them. The table includes 87,000 or so clones, 65% to 90% detected once. The sequencing sample was made of peripheral blood. Source of these receptors: a woman of 80 years or more with active or convalescent COVID-19. CDR3s include the opening cysteine and the closing phenylalanine or tryptophan. A D gene is named only where the DNA matches it firmly. Clone size is not always given. Where it is, it says once, few, many or a class for expanded clones.

TRBD2,TRBV27,TRBJ2-7,.,TGTGCCAGCAGTCATGGGACTAGCGGAACCTACGAGCAGTACTTC,CASSHGTSGTYEQYF
.,TRBV28,TRBJ2-1,once,TGTGCCAGCAGTGTGCCGGGGAATCACAATGAGCAGTTCTTC,CASSVPGNHNEQFF
TRBD1,TRBV12-3/TRBV12-4,TRBJ2-5,.,TGTGCCAGCAGGGCAGGGGGAAGGACCCAGTACTTC,CASRAGGRTQYF
.,TRBV20-1,TRBJ1-5,.,TGCAGTGTTAGTTACCCGAGCCGCAGGGGCCATCAGCCCCAGCATTTT,CSVSYPSRRGHQPQHF
.,TRBV7-9,TRBJ2-1,.,TGTGCCAGCAGCTTAGCGTTATCCTACAATGAGCAGTTCTTC,CASSLALSYNEQFF
TRBD2,TRBV5-1,TRBJ2-6,.,TGCGCCCGCGACGCCGGGGGGGCCACTGGGGCCAACGTCCTGACTTTC,CARDAGGATGANVLTF
TRBD2,TRBV6-5,TRBJ2-1,.,TGTGCCAGCAGTAGCGGGACTATAGTCAATGAGCAGTTCTTC,CASSSGTIVNEQFF
TRBD2,TRBV5-5,TRBJ2-3,.,TGTGCCAGCAGCTTGGGGGTAGCGGGAGGTGCAGATACGCAGTATTTT,CASSLGVAGGADTQYF
TRBD2,TRBV5-1,TRBJ2-5,.,TGCGCCAGCAGCTTGGCCAATTATTACTCGGGAGGGAGGGAGACCCAGTACTTC,CASSLANYYSGGRETQYF
.,TRBV20-1,TRBJ1-1,.,TGCAGTGCGTCTTTAGTCACTGAAGCTTTCTTT,CSASLVTEAFF
.,TRBV25-1,TRBJ1-4,.,TGTGTCGGGAGCCCTAATGAAAAACTGTTTTTT,CVGSPNEKLFF
TRBD1,TRBV24-1,TRBJ2-7,.,TGTGCCACCAATCCGGGACAGGCCCCCTTTTTC,CATNPGQAPFF
TRBD1,TRBV11-1,TRBJ2-7,.,TGTGCCAGCAGCTCCGGGACAGGGTACTACGAGCAGTACTTC,CASSSGTGYYEQYF
TRBD2,TRBV29-1,TRBJ2-3,.,TGCAGCGTTGAGAAAGCGGGAGTAGATACGCAGTATTTT,CSVEKAGVDTQYF
.,TRBV21-1,TRBJ2-5,.,TGTGCCAGCAACCCTCGGAAGAGGGAGACCCAGTACTTC,CASNPRKRETQYF
.,TRBV27,TRBJ2-6,.,TGTGCCAGCAGTTTATGGGGCGTCTCCGGGGCCAACGTCCTGACTTTC,CASSLWGVSGANVLTF
TRBD1,TRBV10-3,TRBJ1-6,few,TGTGCCATCAGCCGGGACAGGTCGGGAAATTCACCCCTCCACTTT,CAISRDRSGNSPLHF
.,TRBV6-5,TRBJ2-3,few,TGTGCCAGCAGTTACTCGGTCCAGGGTAGTGCAGATACGCAGTATTTT,CASSYSVQGSADTQYF
.,TRBV29-1,TRBJ1-1,.,TGCAGCGCAGGGGCCGTGAGCACTGAAGCTTTCTTT,CSAGAVSTEAFF
.,TRBV7-2,TRBJ2-5,.,TGTGCCAGCAGCTTCCAGGGGGGACAAGAGACCCAGTACTTC,CASSFQGGQETQYF
.,TRBV5-6,TRBJ2-7,.,TGTGCCAGCAGCTTGTCACTGTTATCCTACGAGCAGTACTTC,CASSLSLLSYEQYF
TRBD1,TRBV5-4,TRBJ2-7,.,TGTGCCAGCAGCGCATCCCAGGGACAGGACTCCTACGAGCAGTACTTC,CASSASQGQDSYEQYF
.,TRBV6-5,TRBJ1-6,.,TGTGCCAGCGGGGAACAGGCTTATAATTCACCCCTCCACTTT,CASGEQAYNSPLHF
.,TRBV9,TRBJ2-3,once,TGTGCCAGCAGCGAGACCTGGGACTTCATCGGCGATACGCAGTATTTT,CASSETWDFIGDTQYF
.,TRBV2,TRBJ2-5,.,TGTGCCAGCAAAGAGGGCCCCGGACGTCAAGAGACCCAGTACTTC,CASKEGPGRQETQYF
.,TRBV6-2/TRBV6-3,TRBJ2-2,.,TGTGCCAGCAGTTACTCTAGGTCCAGGGGTAACACCGGGGAGCTGTTTTTT,CASSYSRSRGNTGELFF
.,TRBV12-3/TRBV12-4,TRBJ2-5,.,TGTGCCAGCAGCGGGAACATAGAGACCCAGTACTTC,CASSGNIETQYF
.,TRBV3-1/TRBV3-2,TRBJ1-5,few,TGTGCCAGCAGCCAAGAAACAGGGCAGATCAATCAGCCCCAGCATTTT,CASSQETGQINQPQHF
TRBD1,TRBV7-2,TRBJ2-3,.,TGTGCCAGCAGCTTAGCTGGGACAGGGTATACGCAGTATTTT,CASSLAGTGYTQYF
TRBD2,TRBV6-5,TRBJ2-7,.,TGTGCCAGCAGTTACGACTCCGCGGGGGTGCGCGAGCAGTACTTC,CASSYDSAGVREQYF
TRBD1,TRBV3-1/TRBV3-2,TRBJ1-2,.,TGTGCCAGCAGACGTAAGGGGGCGCCTGGCTACACCTTC,CASRRKGAPGYTF
.,TRBV28,TRBJ1-3,.,TGTGCCAGCAGCTCCGGGAGCGGGGGCGTAGGTGGAAACACCATATATTTT,CASSSGSGGVGGNTIYF
.,TRBV14,TRBJ1-4,.,TGTGCCAGCAGCCAGGGCATTAATGAAAAACTGTTTTTT,CASSQGINEKLFF
TRBD2,TRBV6-1,TRBJ2-2,.,TGTGCCAGCAGTGACTTTCTAGCGGGGGGGCCACCGAACACCGGGGAGCTGTTTTTT,CASSDFLAGGPPNTGELFF
TRBD1,TRBV2,TRBJ2-5,.,TGTGCCAGCAGTGAACGAGGGACAGGGGTGGGGGAGACCCAGTACTTC,CASSERGTGVGETQYF
TRBD1,TRBV2,TRBJ1-1,.,TGTGCCAGCAGTGGGACAGGGGGCCGGGCTGAAGCTTTCTTT,CASSGTGGRAEAFF
.,TRBV10-2,TRBJ2-3,.,TGCGCCAGCAGCCTCCCTGGCGATACGCAGTATTTT,CASSLPGDTQYF
TRBD2,TRBV4-1,TRBJ2-1,.,TGCGCCAGCAGCCAAGGACTAGCGGGGGGGGATGAGCAGTTCTTC,CASSQGLAGGDEQFF
.,TRBV19,TRBJ2-2,.,TGTGCCAGTAGTATCGGCCAGGTCCTGAACACCGGGGAGCTGTTTTTT,CASSIGQVLNTGELFF
.,TRBV30,TRBJ1-1,.,TGTGCCTGGAGTGTACAGTCAGATGAAGCTTTCTTT,CAWSVQSDEAFF
TRBD1,TRBV15,TRBJ2-3,.,TGTGCCACCAGTGGCAGGGGGTCGGATACGCAGTATTTT,CATSGRGSDTQYF
.,TRBV18,TRBJ1-5,.,TGTGCCAGCTCACCATCGGACACCCAGCCCCAGCATTTT,CASSPSDTQPQHF
.,TRBV30,TRBJ1-1,.,TGTGCCTGGAGCCCCTTCAGTAACACTGAAGCTTTCTTT,CAWSPFSNTEAFF
.,TRBV28,TRBJ2-7,.,TGTGCCAGCAGTTTAGCGGAAAGCTCCTACGAGCAGTACTTC,CASSLAESSYEQYF
TRBD1,TRBV6-6,TRBJ2-6,.,TGTGCCAGCAGCGTAGACAGGGGCTGGGCCAACGTCCTGACTTTC,CASSVDRGWANVLTF
.,TRBV27,TRBJ2-7,.,TGTGCCAGCAGTTTATCTCTACCGGGTAACGCCTACGAGCAGTACTTC,CASSLSLPGNAYEQYF
TRBD2,TRBV5-6,TRBJ2-5,.,TGTGCCAGCAGCCAACTAGCGGGAGGCCAAGAGACCCAGTACTTC,CASSQLAGGQETQYF
TRBD2,TRBV20-1,TRBJ2-7,.,TGCAGTGCTAGTCAGACTAGCGGGAGTGGGGAGCAGTACTTC,CSASQTSGSGEQYF
TRBD1,TRBV19,TRBJ1-5,.,TGTGCCAGTAGTTCTTTTATGGGGGACAGGGACGTTCAGCCCCAGCATTTT,CASSSFMGDRDVQPQHF
TRBD1,TRBV5-1,TRBJ1-4,once,TGCGCCAGCAGTATACAGGGGGCTAATGAAAAACTGTTTTTT,CASSIQGANEKLFF
TRBD1,TRBV19,TRBJ1-3,.,TGTGCCAGTAAGAGGGGACAGCGCGGTGGAAACACCATATATTTT,CASKRGQRGGNTIYF
TRBD1,TRBV5-4,TRBJ2-7,once,TGTGCCAGCAGCTTGAGGTCAGGGGGTGTCAACGAGCAGTACTTC,CASSLRSGGVNEQYF
TRBD2,TRBV10-1,TRBJ2-1,.,TGCGCCAGCAGTGAGGGGACTAGCGGGGACTGGGATGAGCAGTTCTTC,CASSEGTSGDWDEQFF
.,TRBV29-1,TRBJ2-7,.,TGCAGCGGGGTTGGCGGGACCCGGGGTGAGCAGTACTTC,CSGVGGTRGEQYF
TRBD2,TRBV6-2/TRBV6-3,TRBJ2-5,once,TGTGCCAGCAGTTACCCCACTAGCGGGGGCCTCTTCCAAGAGACCCAGTACTTC,CASSYPTSGGLFQETQYF